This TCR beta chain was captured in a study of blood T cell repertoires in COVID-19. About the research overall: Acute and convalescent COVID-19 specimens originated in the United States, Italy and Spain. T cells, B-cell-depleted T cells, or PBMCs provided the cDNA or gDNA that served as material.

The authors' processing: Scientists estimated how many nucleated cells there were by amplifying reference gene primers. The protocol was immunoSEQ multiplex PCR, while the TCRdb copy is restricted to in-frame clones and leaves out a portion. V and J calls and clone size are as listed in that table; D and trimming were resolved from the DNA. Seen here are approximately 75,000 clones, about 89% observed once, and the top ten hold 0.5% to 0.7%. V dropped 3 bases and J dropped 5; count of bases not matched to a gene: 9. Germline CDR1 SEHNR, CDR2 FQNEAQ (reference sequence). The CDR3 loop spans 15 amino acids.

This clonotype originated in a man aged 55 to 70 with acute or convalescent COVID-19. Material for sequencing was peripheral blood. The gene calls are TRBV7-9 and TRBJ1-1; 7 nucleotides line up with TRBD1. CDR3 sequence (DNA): TGTGCCAGCAGCTTCGGAGGGCAGGGGGGTACTGAAGCTTTCTTT. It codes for CASSFGGQGGTEAFF.